What follows is one TCR beta chain and its context. The antigen remains unidentified. The data originate from a study of post-analysis software for immune sequencing data. Study at large: Included among the disease courses, which were recorded for the cohort, were relapsing-remitting, secondary progressive and progressive-relapsing multiple sclerosis. Whole-study findings and limits: For normalized Chao1 diversity, multiple sclerosis patients scored significantly lower than controls did. There were roughly five TRBV segments more frequent in patients than controls, and TRBV5-6, TRBV5-1 and TRBV20-1 were among them.

There are 14 residues in the CDR3. Germline CDR1 ENHRY, CDR2 SYGVKD. The V and J ends lost 0 bases and 7 bases respectively, with 12 bases between them. Prepared libraries of TCR beta cDNA carried unique molecular identifiers. Input populations of about 1 to 11 million T cells gave rise to approximately 500,000 cDNA molecules. Each CDR3 protein gets one entry after TCRdb re-called the PCR reads with MiXCR. Among some 500,000 distinct CDR3 sequences, less than 45% were seen once, and the ten largest hold 9.5% to 13%. The V gene is TRBV10-3, the J gene TRBJ1-2, with a possible D match to TRBD1 (5 bases). The origin of this receptor is a girl aged 10-17 years with multiple sclerosis. Sequences were obtained from blood. The CDR3 bases are TGTGCCATCAGTGAGTCCGGGAGGACAAGTGGCTACACCTTC. This codes for CAISESGRTSGYTF.